The clone carrying this T cell receptor (beta chain) occurred many times. The antigen is not known. Germline-derived CDR1 and CDR2 are ENHRY and SYGVKD. The junction had 3 bases not matched to a gene; V was cut back by 3 bases and J by 4 bases. The CDR3 contains 15 residues. The data are from a study of Graves' ophthalmopathy and Graves' hyperthyroidism. Study-wide context: Researchers classed hyperthyroidism as stable given no ophthalmopathy within 18 months of follow-up. Study outcomes and limitations: The 13-signature model separated ophthalmopathy from stable hyperthyroidism at roughly 90% sensitivity and almost 83% specificity. Most clonotypes expanded in thyroid above 0.001 frequency were present in blood too.

Serum thyroxine and TRAb, along with clinical symptoms, thyroid ultrasound and orbital computed tomography, were what diagnosis relied on. RNA transcripts provided the template for amplifying TCR beta CDR3 regions. First-round RT-PCR used HTBI primers; second-round multiplex PCR followed. TCRdb re-derived calls from the multiplex PCR reads in MiXCR, one entry per CDR3 protein. The sample includes roughly 1.1 million distinct CDR3 sequences, 36% of them seen just once. V is TRBV10-3 and J is TRBJ2-2, with TRBD1 matching 9 bases. The clonotype originates from an adult man with Graves' hyperthyroidism. Sequenced input: peripheral blood or thyroid tissue (not recorded which). The CDR3 DNA reads as TGTGCCATCAGTGAACAGGGGGCAGGCACCGGGGAGCTGTTTTTT. Its translation is CAISEQGAGTGELFF.